This T cell receptor (beta chain) was sequenced for a study of blood T cell repertoires in COVID-19. The assay was immunoSEQ multiplex PCR, and TCRdb's table has in-frame clones only and misses some. The sample has a few hundred thousand clones, around 84% seen once; the top ten hold roughly 4%. The CDR3 contains 15 residues. The ends lost 6 bases at V and 1 base at J; junction bases unmatched: 4. Germline assignment: CDR1 ENHRY and CDR2 SYGVKD. Sequencing used PBMCs or T cells enriched from blood (not recorded which). This receptor was taken from a man aged 25 to 40 who had recovered from COVID-19. This chain joins TRBV10-3 and TRBJ1-1, with TRBD1 matching 11 bases. The CDR3 coding sequence is TGTGCCATCAGAGCGGGACAGGGGGGGAACACTGAAGCTTTCTTT. It specifies CAIRAGQGGNTEAFF.